This TCR beta chain originates from a study of control samples from healthy donors and cancer patients. To note about this clone: Additional DNA sequences in this sample encode the identical CDR3.

Using immunoSEQ multiplex PCR, the repertoire was profiled, and TCRdb retains in-frame clones only, with some absent. The repertoire holds around 130,000 clones, with roughly 90% as singletons. This TCR came from a man aged 45-60 years with head and neck cancer. Sample: PBMCs.

The CDR3 spells CASSILAGGSYNEQFF. The CDR3 DNA reads TGTGCCAGTAGTATTCTGGCGGGAGGTAGCTACAATGAGCAGTTCTTC. The chain carries TRBV19 and TRBJ2-1; 8 bases line up with TRBD2. The ends lost 3 bases at V and 3 bases at J; junction bases unmatched: 7. The CDR3 is 16 amino acids. Per the germline V gene, CDR1 is LNHDA and CDR2 is SQIVND (reference sequence).